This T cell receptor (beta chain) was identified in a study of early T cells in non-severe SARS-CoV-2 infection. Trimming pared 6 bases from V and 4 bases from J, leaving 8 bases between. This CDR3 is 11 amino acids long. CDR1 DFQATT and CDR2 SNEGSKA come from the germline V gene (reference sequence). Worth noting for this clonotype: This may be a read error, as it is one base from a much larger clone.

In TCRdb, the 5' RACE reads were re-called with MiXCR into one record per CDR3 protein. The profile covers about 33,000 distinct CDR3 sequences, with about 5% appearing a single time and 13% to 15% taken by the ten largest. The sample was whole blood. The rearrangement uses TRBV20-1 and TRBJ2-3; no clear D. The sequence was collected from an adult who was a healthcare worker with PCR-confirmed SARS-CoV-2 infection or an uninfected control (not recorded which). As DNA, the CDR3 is TGCAGTGCACTACTCGCAGATACGCAGTATTTT. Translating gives CSALLADTQYF.